A selection of T cell receptor beta chains follows, all from one sample in a study of cytomegalovirus exposure and HLA in healthy donors. Clones were read by immunoSEQ multiplex PCR, and TCRdb kept only the in-frame ones, dropping some. Of some 180,000 clones detected, roughly 85% appear once; the ten largest clones hold 3.5% to 5%. The sequencing input was PBMCs. Every receptor here comes from a woman aged 30 to 39 in good health and CMV-seropositive. Both conserved end residues are part of each CDR3. The D gene is left open where the match is weak. Expanded clones are given a class, and other clones once, few, many or no size at all.

>TRBJ2-1|.|TRBD2|TRBV27
TGTGCCAGCAGTTTAGGCGGGAGCTACTACAATGAGCAGTTCTTC
CASSLGGSYYNEQFF
>TRBJ2-2|.|TRBD2|TRBV5-1
TGCGCCAGCAGCTTGATGTCTAGCGGGAGGGGGACCGGGGAGCTGTTTTTT
CASSLMSSGRGTGELFF
>TRBJ2-1|once|.|TRBV27
TGTGCCAGCAGCAGGGACTCAAGGAGCTCCTACAATGAGCAGTTCTTC
CASSRDSRSSYNEQFF
>TRBJ2-1|.|.|TRBV4-3
TGCGCCAGCAGCCTTATACAGACAGGCTACAATGAGCAGTTCTTC
CASSLIQTGYNEQFF
>TRBJ2-5|few|.|TRBV6-5
TGTGCCAGCAGTTACCTAAGCGATGGGGAGACCCAGTACTTC
CASSYLSDGETQYF
>TRBJ2-3|.|.|TRBV19
TGTGCCAGTAACCCATCGCAGGACACAGATACGCAGTATTTT
CASNPSQDTDTQYF
>TRBJ2-4|.|TRBD2|TRBV7-2
TGTGCCAGCAGCTTGAGGGGACTAGCGGTAAACATTCAGTACTTC
CASSLRGLAVNIQYF
>TRBJ1-5|.|.|TRBV6-5
TGTGCCAGCAGTTACTCGAGGCAACAGCCCCAGCATTTT
CASSYSRQQPQHF
>TRBJ2-1|.|TRBD2|TRBV4-3
TGCGCCAGCAGCCAAGAGTTGGCGGGGGGGCCCCAGCTCTCCTACAATGAGCAGTTCTTC
CASSQELAGGPQLSYNEQFF
>TRBJ2-5|.|.|TRBV4-3
TGCGCCAGCAGCCAAGATTACGGGGAGACCCAGTACTTC
CASSQDYGETQYF
>TRBJ2-2|.|.|TRBV12-5
TGTGCTAGTGGTTTGGTCGGGGACACCGGGGAGCTGTTTTTT
CASGLVGDTGELFF
>TRBJ2-5|.|.|TRBV29-1
TGCAGCGTTGAGGAGGGGGCCAAGACCCAGTACTTC
CSVEEGAKTQYF
>TRBJ2-7|few|TRBD1|TRBV6-5
TGTGCCAGCAGCCTTTTAACCACAGGGGGCTACGAGCAGTACTTC
CASSLLTTGGYEQYF
>TRBJ2-7|.|TRBD1|TRBV19
TGTGCCAGTAGTATAGGAGTAGGGACAGGGAAATACGAGCAGTACTTC
CASSIGVGTGKYEQYF
>TRBJ2-3|.|TRBD2|TRBV4-3
TGCGCCAGCAGCCAAGAGGGGGGGAGACTGGATACGCAGTATTTT
CASSQEGGRLDTQYF
>TRBJ2-1|.|.|TRBV4-3
TGCGCCAGCAGCCAGTTCTTGGGACTGGAGAACAATGAGCAGTTCTTC
CASSQFLGLENNEQFF
>TRBJ2-5|.|.|TRBV7-9
TGTGCCAGCAGCTCTTCAGGGATCCAAGAGACCCAGTACTTC
CASSSSGIQETQYF
>TRBJ2-5|once|TRBD2|TRBV4-1
TGCGCCAGCAGCCAAGCTCGGCTAGCGGGACGCCAAGAGACCCAGTACTTC
CASSQARLAGRQETQYF
>TRBJ1-6|.|TRBD1|TRBV27
TGTGCCAGCAGTCCCGGGGGGGCAGGGGGGCCCCATTCACCCCTCCACTTT
CASSPGGAGGPHSPLHF
>TRBJ1-2|.|TRBD1|TRBV11-2
TGTGCCAGCAGCTTAGCAACAGGGGGCGCAGGTGGCTACACCTTC
CASSLATGGAGGYTF
>TRBJ1-2|.|TRBD1|TRBV7-9
TGTGCCAGCAGCTTCACACAGGGGTTTGGCGGCTACACCTTC
CASSFTQGFGGYTF
>TRBJ2-7|.|.|TRBV4-2
TGTGCCAGCAGCCAAGATCGGGGAGCGAAGGAGCAGTACTTC
CASSQDRGAKEQYF
>TRBJ2-3|.|.|TRBV6-5
TGTGCCAGCAAAAAGGCGGGGCTCACAGATACGCAGTATTTT
CASKKAGLTDTQYF
>TRBJ1-5|.|TRBD1|TRBV5-5
TGTGCCAGCAGCCTGGGACAGGGGGCAGGTCAGCCCCAGCATTTT
CASSLGQGAGQPQHF
>TRBJ1-2|few|.|TRBV15
TGTGCCACCAGCAGAGATCCCCTAAGGGGATCCTATGGCTACACCTTC
CATSRDPLRGSYGYTF
>TRBJ2-7|.|TRBD2|TRBV11-2
TGTGCCAGCAGCTTAGAAGGGACTACCAATGGGGAGCAGTACTTC
CASSLEGTTNGEQYF
>TRBJ2-3|.|TRBD2|TRBV5-1
TGCGCCAGCAGCAGAGGACTAGCGGGAACAGAAATCACAGATACGCAGTATTTT
CASSRGLAGTEITDTQYF
>TRBJ2-6|.|.|TRBV4-1
TGCGCCAGCAGCCTATTGCTCGCGGAACCTCTGACTTTC
CASSLLLAEPLTF
>TRBJ2-2|once|.|TRBV27
TGTGCCAGCAGTCCTGGGACTCACACCGGGGAGCTGTTTTTT
CASSPGTHTGELFF
>TRBJ2-3|.|TRBD2|TRBV2
TGTGCCAGCAGTTGGGACGGGACTAGGGAAGATACGCAGTATTTT
CASSWDGTREDTQYF
>TRBJ2-7|.|.|TRBV2
TGTGCCAGCAGTGAGGACAATATGGGGTCCAGGTACGAGCAGTACTTC
CASSEDNMGSRYEQYF